Presented here are 18 T cell receptor beta chains from one specimen sequenced in a study of cytomegalovirus exposure and HLA in healthy donors. PCR primers comprised 60 Vbeta and 13 Jbeta primers. The data were produced by immunoSEQ multiplex PCR, yet TCRdb's version contains in-frame clones alone and is incomplete. The table lists roughly 140,000 clones, 60% to 85% of them singletons. The sample comprised PBMCs. These receptors were taken from a man aged 18 to 35 in good health and CMV-seronegative.

The chain has TRBV19 and TRBJ1-2; D is uncertain. CDR1 LNHDA and CDR2 SQIVND come from the germline V gene (reference sequence). Trimming shortened V by 8 bases and J by 0 bases, and 13 bases separated the two germline ends. The CDR3 loop spans 14 amino acids. DNA of the CDR3: TGTGCCAGTGGGCTATCCTGGACTAACTATGGCTACACCTTC. Its protein is CASGLSWTNYGYTF.

Only a few counts were recorded for this clone. The V and J genes are TRBV2 and TRBJ1-4; weak D call: TRBD1 (5 bases). CDR3 length: 15 residues. Trimming stripped 3 bases from V and 7 bases from J, with 15 bases between. CDR1 and CDR2 from the germline V gene are SNHLY and FYNNEI. For the CDR3, the DNA is TGTGCCAGCAGTGACAGAGGGACTCCAGGTGAAAAACTGTTTTTT. It translates to CASSDRGTPGEKLFF.

The genes are TRBV10-3 and TRBJ2-7; 8 bases agree with TRBD2. The CDR3 sequence is 16 residues long. V shed 0 bases, J shed 1 base, and the junction held 5 bases outside the gene matches. Germline V gene sequence: CDR1 ENHRY, CDR2 SYGVKD. CDR3 DNA: TGTGCCATCAGTGAGTCGCCCGGGAGGGTTTCCTACGAGCAGTACTTC. Translation: CAISESPGRVSYEQYF.

The rearrangement uses TRBV30 and TRBJ1-4, with D possibly TRBD1 on 5 matching bases. V was cut by 3 bases and J by 7 bases, with 15 bases left in between. The CDR3 length is 14 residues. The germline CDR1 and CDR2 sequences are GTSNPN and SVGIG (reference sequence). The CDR3 region has the DNA TGTGCCTGGAGACCGGGGGGACGGGGTGAAAAACTGTTTTTT. Its protein product is CAWRPGGRGEKLFF.

This clone was seen a few times. V usage is TRBV2 and J usage is TRBJ1-2; the D gene is possibly TRBD1 (5 bases). Germline values: CDR1 SNHLY, CDR2 FYNNEI. This CDR3 has 13 amino acids. With 6 bases removed from V and 6 bases from J, the gap between germline ends came to 14 bases. The chain's CDR3 is CASRPGPGDGYTF. CDR3 bases: TGTGCCAGCAGACCAGGGCCGGGGGATGGCTACACCTTC.

This clone was detected a few times. The chain recombines TRBV7-9 with TRBJ2-5, with D possibly TRBD2 on 6 matching bases. Germline V gene sequence: CDR1 SEHNR, CDR2 FQNEAQ (reference sequence). V was clipped by 0 bases and J by 5 bases, with 13 bases between them. The CDR3 is 15 residues long. CDR3 nucleotides: TGTGCCAGCAGCTTAGCGCGCATAGGGAGGGAGACCCAGTACTTC. Encoded protein: CASSLARIGRETQYF.

The chain employs TRBV7-2 and TRBJ1-2; TRBD1 agrees at 8 bases. The J segment lost 8 bases and the V segment lost 5 bases, leaving 10 bases of the junction unmatched. Germline V gene lookup returns CDR1 SGHTA and CDR2 FQGNSA. The CDR3 has 14 amino acids. CDR3 DNA: TGTGCCAGCAGCGCCCCCTGGACAGGGACCGGCTACACCTTC. Translating gives CASSAPWTGTGYTF.

This sequence joins TRBV27 and TRBJ1-1; possible D gene TRBD1, 5 bases. Trimming took 8 bases from V and 6 from J, leaving 16 bases between them. The CDR3 length is 13 residues. Germline values: CDR1 MNHEY, CDR2 SMNVEV (reference sequence). The CDR3 sequence: CASLSDGGAEAFF. The CDR3 coding sequence is TGTGCCAGCCTCTCCGACGGGGGGGCTGAAGCTTTCTTT.

The rearrangement links TRBV19 to TRBJ2-5, with a possible D match to TRBD1 (6 bases). There are 13 residues in the CDR3. Germline values: CDR1 LNHDA, CDR2 SQIVND (reference sequence). Between the trimmed V and J ends, which lost 3 bases and 5 bases, there was a span of 10 bases. The DNA of the CDR3 is TGTGCCAGTAGTATTCTTCAGGGGGAGACCCAGTACTTC. It yields the protein CASSILQGETQYF.

This sequence joins TRBV25-1 and TRBJ1-2; 8 nucleotides agree with TRBD1. Unmatched junction bases numbered 9, after V lost 2 bases and J lost 4 bases. The CDR3 is 16 amino acids. Germline V lookup: CDR1 MGHDK, CDR2 SYGVNS. CDR3 in amino acids: CASSEQVSGTGYGYTF. The DNA for the CDR3 is TGTGCCAGCAGTGAACAAGTTTCCGGGACAGGCTATGGCTACACCTTC.

The chain combines TRBV7-2 with TRBJ1-6, with 7 bases lining up with TRBD1. The CDR3 has 14 amino acids. The V gene end was trimmed by 7 bases and the J gene end by 10 bases; junction bases not matched to a gene: 10. Germline loops: CDR1 SGHTA, CDR2 FQGNSA. CDR3 loop: CASTGGQARSPLHF. In DNA, the CDR3 is TGTGCCAGCACTGGAGGACAGGCGCGCTCACCCCTCCACTTT. The full variable domain, its missing parts supplied by reference TRBV7-2 and TRBJ1-6, is GAGVSQSPSNKVTEKGKDVELRCDPISGHTALYWYRQSLGQGLEFLIYFQGNSAPDKSGLPSDRFSAERTGGSVSTLTIQRTQQEDSAVYLCASTGGQARSPLHFGNGTRLTVT.

This clone was counted only a few times. The CDR3 DNA reads as TGTGCCAGCAGTGAACGGGGGGCGCAGGAGACCCAGTACTTC. Residues: CASSERGAQETQYF. The genes are TRBV6-1 and TRBJ2-5, with a weak D call TRBD2 (7 bases). Germline-derived CDR1 and CDR2 are MNHNS and SASEGT. V shed 2 bases and J shed 5 bases, with 12 bases lying between them. The CDR3 covers 14 residues.

The genes are TRBV29-1 and TRBJ2-1; 10 nucleotides agree with TRBD2. The CDR3 has 14 amino acids. The V segment lost 7 bases and the J segment 2 bases; nucleotides outside the gene matches: 5. CDR1 and CDR2 (germline): SQVTM, ANQGSEA. For the CDR3, the DNA is TGCAGCGGGGAGCGGGGGGGCGCCTACAATGAGCAGTTCTTC. This translates into CSGERGGAYNEQFF.

J is TRBJ2-7 and V is TRBV27, with 12 bases aligning to TRBD2. CDR1 and CDR2 (germline): MNHEY, SMNVEV (reference sequence). The CDR3 has 14 residues. Trimming at V came to 6 bases and at J to 1 base, leaving 1 base not matched to a gene. The DNA for the CDR3 is TGTGCCAGCAGAGGACTAGCGGGATCCTACGAGCAGTACTTC. Translated, it gives CASRGLAGSYEQYF.

V usage is TRBV27 and J usage is TRBJ2-5; D is uncertain. Germline V lookup: CDR1 MNHEY, CDR2 SMNVEV (reference sequence). CDR3 length equals 13 residues. V lost 2 bases and J 3 bases, leaving 7 bases between the germline ends. CDR3 sequence reads: CASSLIREETQYF. The CDR3, as DNA: TGTGCCAGCAGTTTAATCCGGGAAGAGACCCAGTACTTC.

The V and J genes are TRBV27 and TRBJ2-6, with D possibly matching TRBD1 (5 bases). The CDR3 is made up of 17 amino acids. The V end was cut by 0 bases, the J end by 0 bases, with 9 bases between. CDR1 and CDR2 (germline): MNHEY, SMNVEV (reference sequence). The CDR3 DNA follows: TGTGCCAGCAGTTTATCCCAGGGAAGCTCTGGGGCCAACGTCCTGACTTTC. Residues: CASSLSQGSSGANVLTF.

The V and J genes are TRBV6-5 and TRBJ2-2; no clear D. The CDR3 spans 13 residues. The germline V and J ends were trimmed by 0 bases and 4 bases, with 3 bases remaining between them. Germline V gives CDR1 MNHEY, CDR2 SVGAGI. The CDR3 reads CASSYSLTGELFF. CDR3 in DNA: TGTGCCAGCAGTTACTCCCTCACCGGGGAGCTGTTTTTT.

CDR3 sequence reads: CAISESTAVGGSSPHF. CDR3 sequence (DNA): TGTGCCATCAGTGAGTCGACGGCTGTTGGAGGGAGTTCCCCCCACTTT. The V and J genes are TRBV10-3 and TRBJ1-6; no definite D call. Germline loops: CDR1 ENHRY, CDR2 SYGVKD. The CDR3 has 16 amino acids. Trimming removed 0 bases from V and 18 bases from J, with 24 bases in between.